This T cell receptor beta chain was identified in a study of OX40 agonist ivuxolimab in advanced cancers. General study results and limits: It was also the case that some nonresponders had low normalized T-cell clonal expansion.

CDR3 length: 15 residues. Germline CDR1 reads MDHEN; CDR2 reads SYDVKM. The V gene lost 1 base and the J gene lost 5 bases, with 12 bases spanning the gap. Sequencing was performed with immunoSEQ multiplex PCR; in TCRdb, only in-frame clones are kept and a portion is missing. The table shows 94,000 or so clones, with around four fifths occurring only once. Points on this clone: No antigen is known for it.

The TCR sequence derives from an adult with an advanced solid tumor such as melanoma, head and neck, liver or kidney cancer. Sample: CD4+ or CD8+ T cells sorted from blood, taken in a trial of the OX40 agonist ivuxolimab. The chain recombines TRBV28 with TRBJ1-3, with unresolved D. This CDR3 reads CASSLYAAGRNTIYF. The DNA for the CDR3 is TGTGCCAGCAGTTTATACGCCGCCGGGAGAAACACCATATATTTT.